Listed below are T cell receptor beta chains from one sample, sequenced in a study of T-cell reconstitution after alpha-beta-depleted transplantation in children. TCRdb used MiXCR to reprocess the PCR reads, holding one entry per CDR3 protein. The data hold roughly 570,000 distinct CDR3 sequences, with more than 20% observed a single time. The sequencing used PBMCs, collected before TCRalphabeta/CD19-depleted stem cell transplant. These receptors all stem from a boy in the first two years of life with Wiskott-Aldrich syndrome, due to receive a stem cell transplant. Each CDR3 is given with its conserved first and last residue. D genes are given only for firm matches. Clone size is shown for a subset of rows, as once, few, many or a class of expanded clone.

d_call clone_size j_call v_call cdr3_nt cdr3_aa
TRBD1 few TRBJ2-6 TRBV5-1 TGCGCCAGCAGCTTGGTACCAGGGGGCTCTGGGGCCAACGTCCTGACTTTC CASSLVPGGSGANVLTF
TRBD1 - TRBJ2-2 TRBV5-1 TGCGCCAGCAGCTTGAGGGGACAGGGCACCGGGGAGCTGTTTTTT CASSLRGQGTGELFF
TRBD2 - TRBJ2-3 TRBV20-1 TGCAGTGCTAGTCGAATCAGTAGCGGGAGGTTCGTGACAGATACGCAGTATTTT CSASRISSGRFVTDTQYF
- - TRBJ1-2 TRBV30 TGTGCCTGGAGTGACGCGGACTATGGCGACACCTTC CAWSDADYGDTF
- many TRBJ1-4 TRBV5-1 TGCGCCAGCAAGGTGTGGCGAGGGGTTAATGAAAAACTGTTTTTT CASKVWRGVNEKLFF
- few TRBJ1-1 TRBV12-3/TRBV12-4 TGTGCCAGCAGTTTAAGGGTTAACTCGAACACTGAAGCTTTCTTT CASSLRVNSNTEAFF
TRBD2 - TRBJ2-5 TRBV27 TGTGCCAGCAGTTTACCCCTAACTGGGACTAGCGGGCCGGCTTCCCAGTACTTC CASSLPLTGTSGPASQYF
TRBD2 - TRBJ2-1 TRBV29-1 TGCAGTGCCGGACTAGCGGCATTAAATGAGCAGTTCTTC CSAGLAALNEQFF
TRBD1 - TRBJ1-3 TRBV7-6 TGTGCCAGCAGCCTTGGGACAGGCCAGAGCTCTGGAAACACCATATATTTT CASSLGTGQSSGNTIYF
- - TRBJ2-5 TRBV7-9 TGTGCCAGCAGCTTAGCGTCGAGACAGCCGTACCAAGAGACCCAGTACTTC CASSLASRQPYQETQYF
TRBD2 - TRBJ2-1 TRBV24-1 TGTGCCACCAGTGAAACCTACGGGGGGTACAATGAGCAGTTCTTC CATSETYGGYNEQFF
TRBD2 - TRBJ2-5 TRBV12-3/TRBV12-4 TGTGCCAGCAGCCTGGGACTAGCCCGGGATGAGACCCAGTACTTC CASSLGLARDETQYF
TRBD2 few TRBJ2-3 TRBV5-1 TGCGCCAGCAGCCCGGGACTATACCCGGCAGATACGCAGTATTTT CASSPGLYPADTQYF
TRBD2 - TRBJ2-2 TRBV6-5 TGTGCCAGCAGTTCCTCCTTACTAGCGGGAGAGATCACCGGGGAGCTGTTTTTT CASSSSLLAGEITGELFF
TRBD1 - TRBJ1-3 TRBV5-6 TGTGCCAGCAGCCGGATTCAGGGGGCTCCCGGAAACACCATATATTTT CASSRIQGAPGNTIYF
- - TRBJ2-1 TRBV19 TGTGCCAGTAGTCCCCCGGTCTACAATGAGCAGTTCTTC CASSPPVYNEQFF
- - TRBJ1-1 TRBV5-1 TGCGCCAGCAGCTTGGGGCACCAAGGGACTGAAGCTTTCTTT CASSLGHQGTEAFF
- few TRBJ1-6 TRBV6-1 TGTGCCAGCAGTGAACTATGGAATTCACCCCTCCACTTT CASSELWNSPLHF
- few TRBJ1-2 TRBV6-1 TGTGCCAGCAGTGAGCGGGCGGGATACTATGGCTACACCTTC CASSERAGYYGYTF
TRBD1 - TRBJ2-1 TRBV24-1 TGTGCCACCAGAGACAGGGTATGCAATGAGCAGTTCTTC CATRDRVCNEQFF
- - TRBJ2-7 TRBV27 TGTGCCAGCAGTTTCCGACCCTCTAATAGGGCCTACGAGCAGTACTTC CASSFRPSNRAYEQYF
- - TRBJ2-1 TRBV20-1 TGCAGTGCTATGGTCGGCGGAACGAATGAGCAGTTCTTC CSAMVGGTNEQFF
TRBD2 - TRBJ2-1 TRBV20-1 TGCAGTCTCCAGGGACTAGCGGAGCAGTTCTTC CSLQGLAEQFF
TRBD2 - TRBJ2-3 TRBV3-1 TGTGCCAGCAGCCAAGAGTTCCCGACTAGCGCACGCACAGATACGCAGTATTTT CASSQEFPTSARTDTQYF
- - TRBJ2-7 TRBV14 TGTGCCAGCAGCCAAGAATGGAGATTGGAGCAGTACTTC CASSQEWRLEQYF
- - TRBJ1-5 TRBV21-1 TGTGCCAGCAGACTATGGACAGAGTACGATCAGCCCCAGCATTTT CASRLWTEYDQPQHF
- - TRBJ2-7 TRBV5-1 TGCGCCAGCGGGAAACAGGGTGCTAACTACGAGCAGTACTTC CASGKQGANYEQYF
- - TRBJ1-1 TRBV7-6 TGTGCCAGCAGCTTAGGGGAACCCCTTAACACTGAAGCTTTCTTT CASSLGEPLNTEAFF
TRBD1 - TRBJ2-7 TRBV11-2 TGTGCCAGCAGCTGGGACAGGGTTTTTGACGAGCAGTACTTC CASSWDRVFDEQYF
- - TRBJ1-2 TRBV6-1 TGTGCCAGCACAGGGGCTCAGGTCTATGGCTACACCTTC CASTGAQVYGYTF
- - TRBJ2-4 TRBV5-1 TGCGCCAGCAGCTTCGACCCGGGACTAGCCAAAAACATTCAGTACTTC CASSFDPGLAKNIQYF
TRBD2 - TRBJ2-7 TRBV20-1 TGCAGTGCTACTGGGACTAGCGGGAGGGCCGGCTACGAGCAGTACTTC CSATGTSGRAGYEQYF
TRBD2 - TRBJ2-3 TRBV12-3/TRBV12-4 TGTGCCAGCAGGACGACTAGCGGGAGCACAGATACGCAGTATTTT CASRTTSGSTDTQYF
TRBD2 few TRBJ2-1 TRBV7-9 TGTGCCAGCAGCTTAGCCAGGGCGGGAGGGCCCCACAATGAGCAGTTCTTC CASSLARAGGPHNEQFF
TRBD2 few TRBJ2-1 TRBV2 TGTGCCAGCAGTATGGCTAGCGGGAGCTATGAGCAGTTCTTC CASSMASGSYEQFF
- - TRBJ2-6 TRBV7-2 TGTGCCAGCAGGCTAGGGAATGCTGGGGCCAACGTCCTGACTTTC CASRLGNAGANVLTF
- - TRBJ2-5 TRBV7-9 TGTGCCAGCGGCGCCAGGATTAACCAAGAGACCCAGTACTTC CASGARINQETQYF
- - TRBJ2-5 TRBV12-3/TRBV12-4 TGTGCCAGCAGGGGACATGCCCAAGAGACCCAGTACTTC CASRGHAQETQYF
TRBD1 - TRBJ2-1 TRBV27 TGTGCCAGCAGTAGGGACAGCTTCAATGAGCAGTTCTTC CASSRDSFNEQFF
TRBD2 - TRBJ2-7 TRBV20-1 TGCAGTGCCAAACTGACTAGCGGGACCTCTGAGCAGTACTTC CSAKLTSGTSEQYF
TRBD2 few TRBJ2-1 TRBV14 TGTGCCAGCAGCCAACGGGCACCCTTAAAGCGGGAGGGTTACAATGAGCAGTTCTTC CASSQRAPLKREGYNEQFF